Sequencing of this T cell receptor beta chain was carried out in a study of CD4 T cells in relation to SARS-CoV-2 and coronaviruses. In the study overall: Crossreactive spike epitopes shared across donors were mapped to their HLA restriction. Regarding the study as a whole: Monoreactive clones expanded significantly more to SARS-CoV-2 than crossreactive clones did.

The unexposed donors gave CD4+ T cells in about 2010-2019, prior to COVID-19. The cells were cultured for 9 to 11 days before CD4+ T cells were isolated. Germline V gene sequence: CDR1 MNHEY, CDR2 SMNVEV (reference sequence). Between the trimmed V and J ends, which lost 2 bases and 8 bases, there was a span of 13 bases. This CDR3 is built from 15 residues. Generated by immunoSEQ multiplex PCR, the TCRdb table keeps only in-frame clones and is missing some. The sample has 16,000 or so clones, 60% to 80% seen once. In regard to this clone: No antigen is known for it.

The chain links TRBV27 to TRBJ1-6; D remains ambiguous. This clonotype originated in a human donor in good health. Sequenced input: CD4+ T cells from PBMCs, cultured in vitro. Written as DNA, the CDR3 is TGTGCCAGCAGTTTACGGGCTCCCTCGGATTCACCCCTCCACTTT. Protein: CASSLRAPSDSPLHF.